This T cell receptor (beta chain) appears in the sequencing data of a study of monozygotic twins with inflammatory bowel disease. Study-wide results and limits: No separation of different T cell subtypes was possible.

Remarks on this clonotype: Its antigen is not identified.

CDR1 is SGHRS and CDR2 is YFSETQ in the germline V gene. CDR3 length equals 13 residues. TCRdb reprocessed the 5' RACE reads, keeping one entry per CDR3 protein, no DNA. The ten top clones account for approximately 2.4%, within a sample of some 440,000 distinct CDR3 sequences. Sequenced sample: blood. The gene calls are TRBV5-1 and TRBJ1-5; with no DNA, the TCRdb D assignment of TRBD1 cannot be verified. The sequence derives from a human donor with ulcerative colitis or Crohn's disease, or a healthy co-twin of an affected twin (not recorded which). The CDR3 loop reads CASRGLGDGPQHF.